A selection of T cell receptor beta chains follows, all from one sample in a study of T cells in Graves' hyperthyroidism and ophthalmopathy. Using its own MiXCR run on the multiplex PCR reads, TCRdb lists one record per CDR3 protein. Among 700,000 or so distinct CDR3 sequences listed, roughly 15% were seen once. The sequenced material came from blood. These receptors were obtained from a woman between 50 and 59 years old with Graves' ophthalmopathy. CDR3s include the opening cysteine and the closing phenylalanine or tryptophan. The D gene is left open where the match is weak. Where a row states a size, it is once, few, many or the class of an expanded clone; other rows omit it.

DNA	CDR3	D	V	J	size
TGTGCCAACCCCGGGACGCCTACTAATGAAAAACTGTTTTTT	CANPGTPTNEKLFF	-	TRBV11-2	TRBJ1-4	many
TGTGCCAGCAGTCCGCACTTACTAGCGGGAGGCCTCACAAGCTCCTACGAGCAGTACTTC	CASSPHLLAGGLTSSYEQYF	TRBD2	TRBV6-2/TRBV6-3	TRBJ2-7	many
TGTGCCAGCTCACGACCAGGGGGGTTGGAAAAACTGTTTTTT	CASSRPGGLEKLFF	TRBD1	TRBV18	TRBJ1-4	many
TGTGCCAGCAGCCGCCGGGTTAGCGGGAGAAATGAGCAGTTCTTC	CASSRRVSGRNEQFF	TRBD2	TRBV7-2	TRBJ2-1	many
TGTGCCAGCAGCTTAGTAGCGCGAACCGGGACTAGCTACTGCGAGCAGTACTTC	CASSLVARTGTSYCEQYF	TRBD2	TRBV7-9	TRBJ2-7	many
TGCAGTGCTTACGGACTAGCGGTACCCACAGATACGCAGTATTTT	CSAYGLAVPTDTQYF	TRBD2	TRBV20-1	TRBJ2-3	-
TGTGCCAGCAGCTTGGAGCGGGAGCCCCCCTACGAGCAGTACTTC	CASSLEREPPYEQYF	TRBD2	TRBV5-5	TRBJ2-7	many
TGTGCCTGGAGTGTACAATACGAGCAGTACTTC	CAWSVQYEQYF	-	TRBV30	TRBJ2-7	many
TGTGCCACCAGTGACCCGGGACTAGCGGAGCGGAATGAGCAGTTCTTC	CATSDPGLAERNEQFF	TRBD2	TRBV24-1	TRBJ2-1	few
TGTGCCAGTAGTATATTGCCGGGCGTGCTTAATCAGCCCCAGCATTTT	CASSILPGVLNQPQHF	-	TRBV19	TRBJ1-5	few
TGTGCCAGCAGTTTACACTTCGGACAGGGGGCAGATACGCAGTATTTT	CASSLHFGQGADTQYF	TRBD1	TRBV28	TRBJ2-3	many